This T cell receptor beta chain was identified during a study of radiation and T cells in renal cell carcinoma (dated by TCRdb to the early 2020s). General notes on the study: In total, about 50 samples underwent TCR beta sequencing: some 25 tumors plus 27 peripheral blood samples. Across all 50 or so samples, 3,800,000 or so unique CDR3 nucleotide sequences encoding around 2.8 million unique CDR3 amino acid sequences were identified. What the study reported, not specific to this receptor: With a single-armed trial design, the study had no way to address how radiation dose or scheduling affects the TCR repertoire. Only small tumor regions of approximately 1 g were available, so intratumoral heterogeneity was not captured. Compared with control tumors, irradiated tumors had a greater number of dominant CDR3 motifs, and these motifs made up a bigger portion of the repertoire. Compared with controls, irradiated tumors had higher TCR clonality, as the top 100 clonotypes made up an average of around 54% of the repertoire, versus around 45% in nephrectomy-only tumors.

TCR beta libraries were generated from genomic DNA with the immunoSEQ kit, following the manufacturer's recommendations. To prepare the libraries, a first multiplex PCR with proprietary primers was run, followed by a second PCR that added unique barcodes, and a bead cleanup was done after each round. Each sample batch included a kit-provided positive control reaction and a negative control reaction. The final libraries were assessed on an Agilent 4200 TapeStation D1000 ScreenTape, pooled by volume, and quantified by qPCR. Sequencing was performed on an Illumina NextSeq500 with a MidOutput 150-cycle cartridge, and 156 Read1 and 15 Index1 cycles were run with kit custom primers. The pooled library was loaded at roughly 0.94 pM with a roughly 20% PhiX control spike-in. Under the source paper's analysis protocol: Vendor-processed data were analyzed in R, and a clonotype was defined as all T cells sharing the same CDR3 nucleotide sequence. For clone abundance analyses, frequencies were normalized to the 10,000 most abundant clones in each sample. Public T cell clones, which averaged fewer than five per sample, were excluded before analysis. ImmunoMap was used for dominant motif analysis with the PAM10 matrix, a gap penalty of 30, and a homology threshold of 0.3, and any motif reaching a cumulative frequency of at least 0.01 was considered dominant. The clones in this table, taken by TCRdb from immuneACCESS, are in-frame only. Not every clone is retained; where verified, under half of the shortfall comes from an unresolved V gene, and the cause of the rest is unknown. That table is the source of V, J and clone size, and D and trimming were worked out from the DNA. This sample gives around 15,000 clones in total; about 58% of them show up just once. The ten top clones hold about 10% of the sample.

Sample time point, as interpreted from the label and publication: tumor resected at nephrectomy. The intended sense of this specimen's treatment or condition label: treatment-naive control, cytoreductive nephrectomy. Control tumors were obtained from treatment-naive renal cell carcinoma patients in whom cytoreductive nephrectomy was performed without prior radiation. All patients had renal cell carcinoma with clear cell pathology. Control tumors used for TCR sequencing were obtained from a handful of females and some twelve males (median age 57 years, range 40 to 82) and were resected from about 2011 to 2015. The tumors were dissociated mechanically, digested with collagenase/hyaluronidase at 37 degrees C, processed in gentleMACS C tubes, and kept in liquid nitrogen. Genomic DNA for TCR sequencing was prepared using the QIAamp DNA Blood Mini Kit (Qiagen). The analyses included just those samples that passed every quality control check.

A remark on this clone: The specificity of this receptor is unknown. No base quality values were provided; no much bigger clone lies one nucleotide off.

The sequences come from tumor tissue, collected from a patient whose treatment was nephrectomy without radiotherapy. The sequence derives from a man aged 40-55 years with renal cell carcinoma.

The DNA sequence is given as TGTGCCAGCAGCCTCCACACGGGGTCGACCTACGAGCAGTACTTC. The translation is CASSLHTGSTYEQYF. The sequence is built from TRBV14 and TRBJ2-7; tentative D gene TRBD2, with 5 bases matching. Relative to germline, V is 4 bases shorter and J is 2 bases shorter, with 15 bases between their ends. CDR1 and CDR2 are drawn from the germline V gene: SGHDN, FVKESK. The CDR3 starts with the cysteine, ends with the phenylalanine, and has 15 residues. The only DNA kept is the CDR3, 45 bases in frame from the first base.